Sequencing of this TCR beta chain was carried out in a study of spatial heterogeneity in lung cancer. Study-level background: On average, each unique TCR and UMI combination appeared more than ten times in raw reads.

Time point of the sample: blood at routine non-recurrence follow-up after resection. No cell sorting; template was whole RNA from tumor, lung tissue or PBMC. CDR1 is GTSNPN and CDR2 is SVGIG in the germline V gene (reference sequence). Trimming removed 2 bases at V and 5 bases at J, with 13 bases between. The CDR3 loop spans 15 amino acids. This clonotype occurred a few times. TCRdb itself ran the 5' RACE reads through MiXCR, one entry per CDR3 protein. The table includes about 45,000 distinct CDR3 sequences, 22% detected once. The starting material was PBMCs, obtained at follow-up. The V gene is TRBV30, the J gene TRBJ1-6, with no clear D. The TCR comes from a female donor with early-stage non-small cell lung cancer. CDR3 amino acids: CAWSRTAPDNSPLHF. In nucleotides, the CDR3 is TGTGCCTGGAGTAGAACAGCCCCAGATAATTCACCCCTCCACTTT.